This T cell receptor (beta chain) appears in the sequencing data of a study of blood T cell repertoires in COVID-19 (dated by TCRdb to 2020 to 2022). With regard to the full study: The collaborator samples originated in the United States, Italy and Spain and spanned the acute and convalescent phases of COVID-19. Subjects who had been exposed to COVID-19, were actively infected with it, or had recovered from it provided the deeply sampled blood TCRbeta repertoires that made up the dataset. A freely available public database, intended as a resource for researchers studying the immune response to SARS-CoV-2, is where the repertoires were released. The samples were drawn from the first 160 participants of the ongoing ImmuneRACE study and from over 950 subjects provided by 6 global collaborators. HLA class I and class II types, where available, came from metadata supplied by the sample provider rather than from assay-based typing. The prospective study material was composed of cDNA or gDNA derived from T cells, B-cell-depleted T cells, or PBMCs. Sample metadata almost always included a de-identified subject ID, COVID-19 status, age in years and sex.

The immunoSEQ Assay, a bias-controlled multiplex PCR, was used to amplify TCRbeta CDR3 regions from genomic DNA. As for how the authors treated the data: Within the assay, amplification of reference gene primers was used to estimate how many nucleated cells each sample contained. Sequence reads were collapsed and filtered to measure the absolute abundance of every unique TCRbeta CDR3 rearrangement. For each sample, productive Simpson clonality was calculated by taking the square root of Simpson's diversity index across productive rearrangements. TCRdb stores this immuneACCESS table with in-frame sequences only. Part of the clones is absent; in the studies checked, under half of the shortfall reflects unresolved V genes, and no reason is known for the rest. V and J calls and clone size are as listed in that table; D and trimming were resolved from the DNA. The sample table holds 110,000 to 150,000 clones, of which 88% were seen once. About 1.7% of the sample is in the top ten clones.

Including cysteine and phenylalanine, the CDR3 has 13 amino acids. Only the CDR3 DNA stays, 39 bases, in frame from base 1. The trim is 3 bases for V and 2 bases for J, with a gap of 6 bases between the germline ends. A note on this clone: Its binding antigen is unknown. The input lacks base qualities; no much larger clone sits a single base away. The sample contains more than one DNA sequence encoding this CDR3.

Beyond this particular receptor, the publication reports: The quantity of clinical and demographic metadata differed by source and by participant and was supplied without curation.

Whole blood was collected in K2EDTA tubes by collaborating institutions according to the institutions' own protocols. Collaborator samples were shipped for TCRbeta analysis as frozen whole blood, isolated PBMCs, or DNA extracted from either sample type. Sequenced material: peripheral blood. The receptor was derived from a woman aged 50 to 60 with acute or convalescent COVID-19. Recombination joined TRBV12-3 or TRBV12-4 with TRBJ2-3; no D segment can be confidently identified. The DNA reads TGTGCCAGCAGTTTCGGTCTCACAGATACGCAGTATTTT. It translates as CASSFGLTDTQYF.